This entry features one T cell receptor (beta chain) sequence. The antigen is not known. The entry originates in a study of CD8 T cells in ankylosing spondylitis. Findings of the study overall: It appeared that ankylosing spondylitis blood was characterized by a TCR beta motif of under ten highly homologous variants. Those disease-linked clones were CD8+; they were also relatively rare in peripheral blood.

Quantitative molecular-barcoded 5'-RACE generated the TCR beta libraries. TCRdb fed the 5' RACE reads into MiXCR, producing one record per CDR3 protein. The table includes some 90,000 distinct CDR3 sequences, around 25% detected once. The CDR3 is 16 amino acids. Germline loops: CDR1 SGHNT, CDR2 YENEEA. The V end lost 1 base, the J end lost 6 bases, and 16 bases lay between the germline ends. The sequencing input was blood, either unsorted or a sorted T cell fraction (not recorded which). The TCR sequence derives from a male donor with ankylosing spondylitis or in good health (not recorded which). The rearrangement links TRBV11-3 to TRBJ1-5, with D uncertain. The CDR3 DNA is TGTGCCAGCAGCTTAGGAGGTAAAGGGTATGGTCAGCCCCAGCATTTT. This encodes CASSLGGKGYGQPQHF.